This T cell receptor beta chain was captured by sequencing in a study of identical twins. Study results and caveats: In zero-insertion analyses, partial confounding could arise from invariant MAIT and iNKT cells. Out-of-frame alpha sequences that twins shared showed excess low generation probability.

Per the germline V gene, CDR1 is DFQATT and CDR2 is SNEGSKA (reference sequence). The CDR3 has 15 residues. Deletions cut 4 bases from V and 2 bases from J, with 15 bases between. TCRdb re-derived calls from the 5' RACE reads in MiXCR, one entry per CDR3 protein. The sample contains around 250,000 distinct CDR3 sequences, approximately 8.6% of which appear only once. Regarding this clonotype: As yet, its antigen is unknown.

These data were also filed under a second study, of yellow fever vaccine responses in identical twins.

The sequenced sample was CD8+ T cells sorted from blood. The receptor comes from a young woman in good health. The chain has TRBV20-1 and TRBJ1-5; D may be TRBD1 (5 bases). This chain's CDR3 is CSATRDSDRNQPQHF. CDR3 DNA sequence: TGCAGTGCTACCCGGGACTCGGACCGCAATCAGCCCCAGCATTTT.